The rows below give T cell receptor beta chains drawn from one sample of a study of long-term antiretroviral therapy in people with HIV. Assay: immunoSEQ multiplex PCR; the TCRdb copy retains only in-frame clones and omits some. The sample includes 20,000 or so clones, about 86% of them seen just once. Here the sequenced sample was unsorted PBMCs, taken at the start of antiretroviral therapy, before treatment. The origin of the receptors is a woman between 18 and 30 years old with HIV. The CDR3 runs from the conserved cysteine through the conserved F or W. Each record gives: D gene, clone size, J gene, V gene, CDR3 length, CDR3 DNA, CDR3 protein. D genes are given only for firm matches. Expanded clones are given a class, and other clones once, few, many or no size at all.

d_call: NA; clone_size: few; j_call: TRBJ1-4; v_call: TRBV5-5; cdr3_length: 15; cdr3_nt: TGTGCCAGCGGTACTTACAGGACTAGTCATGAAAAACTGTTTTTT; cdr3_aa: CASGTYRTSHEKLFF
d_call: NA; clone_size: NA; j_call: TRBJ1-1; v_call: TRBV4-3; cdr3_length: 14; cdr3_nt: TGCGCCAGCAGCCCGAGTAGGGTGACAACTGAAGCTTTCTTT; cdr3_aa: CASSPSRVTTEAFF
d_call: NA; clone_size: NA; j_call: TRBJ1-4; v_call: TRBV4-3; cdr3_length: 16; cdr3_nt: TGCGCCAGCAGCCAAGACACAGGGAAAGCTAATGAAAAACTGTTTTTT; cdr3_aa: CASSQDTGKANEKLFF
d_call: NA; clone_size: NA; j_call: TRBJ1-2; v_call: TRBV28; cdr3_length: 14; cdr3_nt: TGTGCCAGACGTGACCCCAGGGGTAACTATGGCTACACCTTC; cdr3_aa: CARRDPRGNYGYTF
d_call: TRBD1; clone_size: NA; j_call: TRBJ1-2; v_call: TRBV29-1; cdr3_length: 14; cdr3_nt: TGCAGCGCCGCGCTGGACAGGGTTAACTATGGCTACACCTTC; cdr3_aa: CSAALDRVNYGYTF
d_call: NA; clone_size: NA; j_call: TRBJ2-7; v_call: TRBV5-1; cdr3_length: 16; cdr3_nt: TGCGCCAGCAGCTTGGCCCTCGGGGGCCGCGCCTACGAGCAGTACTTC; cdr3_aa: CASSLALGGRAYEQYF
d_call: NA; clone_size: NA; j_call: TRBJ1-5; v_call: TRBV6-1; cdr3_length: 15; cdr3_nt: TGTGCCAGCAGTGAGAGCCCTGAAGGCAATCAGCCCCAGCATTTT; cdr3_aa: CASSESPEGNQPQHF
d_call: NA; clone_size: few; j_call: TRBJ2-1; v_call: TRBV7-9; cdr3_length: 13; cdr3_nt: TGTGCCAGCAGCTTCGAAGCGGAGACAAAGCAGTTCTTC; cdr3_aa: CASSFEAETKQFF
d_call: NA; clone_size: few; j_call: TRBJ2-3; v_call: TRBV5-4; cdr3_length: 12; cdr3_nt: TGTGCCAGCACCTTGGACACAGATACGCAGTATTTT; cdr3_aa: CASTLDTDTQYF
d_call: TRBD2; clone_size: once; j_call: TRBJ2-1; v_call: TRBV27; cdr3_length: 16; cdr3_nt: TGTGCCAGCAGGTACCTAGCGGCGCCCTCCTACAATGAGCAGTTCTTC; cdr3_aa: CASRYLAAPSYNEQFF
d_call: TRBD2; clone_size: NA; j_call: TRBJ2-5; v_call: TRBV29-1; cdr3_length: 18; cdr3_nt: TGCAGCGTTGGTTTCCCTCTAGCGGGAGAAGGGGGCCAAGAGACCCAGTACTTC; cdr3_aa: CSVGFPLAGEGGQETQYF
d_call: NA; clone_size: once; j_call: TRBJ1-6; v_call: TRBV9; cdr3_length: 14; cdr3_nt: TGTGCCAGCAGCGCGGGACCGTCGGAGTCACCCCTCCACTTT; cdr3_aa: CASSAGPSESPLHF
d_call: NA; clone_size: NA; j_call: TRBJ1-1; v_call: TRBV6-1; cdr3_length: 14; cdr3_nt: TGTGCCAGCAGTAAACAGGCCGTGAACACTGAAGCTTTCTTT; cdr3_aa: CASSKQAVNTEAFF
d_call: NA; clone_size: NA; j_call: TRBJ2-7; v_call: TRBV7-2; cdr3_length: 13; cdr3_nt: TGTGCCAGCAGCTCCTGGGAAACCTACGAGCAGTACTTC; cdr3_aa: CASSSWETYEQYF
d_call: NA; clone_size: NA; j_call: TRBJ2-7; v_call: TRBV28; cdr3_length: 12; cdr3_nt: TGTGCCAGCACGGGCGGACTCTACGAGCAGTACTTC; cdr3_aa: CASTGGLYEQYF
d_call: TRBD2; clone_size: NA; j_call: TRBJ2-7; v_call: TRBV7-9; cdr3_length: 16; cdr3_nt: TGTGCCAGCAGCTTAGGTCTGAGCGGGACCCTTTACGAGCAGTACTTC; cdr3_aa: CASSLGLSGTLYEQYF
d_call: NA; clone_size: NA; j_call: TRBJ2-7; v_call: TRBV7-2; cdr3_length: 14; cdr3_nt: TGTGCCAGCAGCGCCCGGACGGGATCCTACGAGCAGTACTTC; cdr3_aa: CASSARTGSYEQYF
d_call: NA; clone_size: NA; j_call: TRBJ2-1; v_call: TRBV7-9; cdr3_length: 16; cdr3_nt: TGTGCCAGCAGCTTAGCCGGGTCTCTCAGGGGGGATGAGCAGTTCTTC; cdr3_aa: CASSLAGSLRGDEQFF
d_call: NA; clone_size: NA; j_call: TRBJ2-7; v_call: TRBV27; cdr3_length: 13; cdr3_nt: TGTGCCAGCAGTTTAGGGGGTCACTACGAGCAGTACTTC; cdr3_aa: CASSLGGHYEQYF
d_call: NA; clone_size: NA; j_call: TRBJ2-7; v_call: TRBV2; cdr3_length: 14; cdr3_nt: TGTGCCAGCAGTGTACGGCAGAGCTCCTACGAGCAGTACTTC; cdr3_aa: CASSVRQSSYEQYF
d_call: NA; clone_size: NA; j_call: TRBJ1-2; v_call: TRBV5-1; cdr3_length: 12; cdr3_nt: TGCGCCAGCAGCTTGGCCAACTATGGCTACACCTTC; cdr3_aa: CASSLANYGYTF
d_call: TRBD2; clone_size: NA; j_call: TRBJ2-1; v_call: TRBV9; cdr3_length: 16; cdr3_nt: TGTGCCAGCAGCGTAGAAGCGGGAGGCCTATACAATGAGCAGTTCTTC; cdr3_aa: CASSVEAGGLYNEQFF
d_call: NA; clone_size: once; j_call: TRBJ2-7; v_call: TRBV7-6; cdr3_length: 15; cdr3_nt: TGTGCCAGCAGCTTACAGGGTATATCCGTCCACGAGCAGTACTTC; cdr3_aa: CASSLQGISVHEQYF
d_call: NA; clone_size: NA; j_call: TRBJ2-4; v_call: TRBV10-2; cdr3_length: 14; cdr3_nt: TGCGCCAGCAGTGTTCCAGGGGAAGGGAACATTCAGTACTTC; cdr3_aa: CASSVPGEGNIQYF
d_call: NA; clone_size: NA; j_call: TRBJ2-7; v_call: TRBV5-1; cdr3_length: 14; cdr3_nt: TGCGCCAGCAGCTTCGTGGGGGAATCCTACGAGCAGTACTTC; cdr3_aa: CASSFVGESYEQYF
d_call: TRBD2; clone_size: NA; j_call: TRBJ2-1; v_call: TRBV27; cdr3_length: 15; cdr3_nt: TGTGCCAGCAGTTTGGCGGGAGGGTCGGTCAATGAGCAGTTCTTC; cdr3_aa: CASSLAGGSVNEQFF
d_call: NA; clone_size: NA; j_call: TRBJ1-5; v_call: TRBV15; cdr3_length: 15; cdr3_nt: TGTGCCACCAGTGCCAGGGTCTACGGCAATCAGCCCCAGCATTTT; cdr3_aa: CATSARVYGNQPQHF
d_call: TRBD2; clone_size: NA; j_call: TRBJ2-2; v_call: TRBV7-3; cdr3_length: 18; cdr3_nt: TGTGCCAGCAGCCCAATCGGACTAGATTACGCGAACACCGGGGAGCTGTTTTTT; cdr3_aa: CASSPIGLDYANTGELFF
d_call: TRBD2; clone_size: NA; j_call: TRBJ2-7; v_call: TRBV7-9; cdr3_length: 17; cdr3_nt: TGTGCCAGCAGTCTAGCGGGACAGTCAATTCGATCCTACGAGCAGTACTTC; cdr3_aa: CASSLAGQSIRSYEQYF
d_call: TRBD2; clone_size: once; j_call: TRBJ2-7; v_call: TRBV30; cdr3_length: 13; cdr3_nt: TGTGCCTCACAACTAGCGGGAGACTACGAGCAGTACTTC; cdr3_aa: CASQLAGDYEQYF
d_call: NA; clone_size: NA; j_call: TRBJ2-5; v_call: TRBV27; cdr3_length: 15; cdr3_nt: TGTGCCAGCAGTCGAGGGATTACCGATCAAGAGACCCAGTACTTC; cdr3_aa: CASSRGITDQETQYF
d_call: TRBD2; clone_size: NA; j_call: TRBJ2-5; v_call: TRBV5-4; cdr3_length: 15; cdr3_nt: TGTGCCAGCACCACTAGCGGGGGGGCGAAGGAGACCCAGTACTTC; cdr3_aa: CASTTSGGAKETQYF
d_call: NA; clone_size: NA; j_call: TRBJ2-2; v_call: TRBV5-1; cdr3_length: 16; cdr3_nt: TGCGCCAGCAGCTCGGGTGGGAGCGGAGACACCGGGGAGCTGTTTTTT; cdr3_aa: CASSSGGSGDTGELFF
d_call: TRBD2; clone_size: NA; j_call: TRBJ2-7; v_call: TRBV2; cdr3_length: 15; cdr3_nt: TGTGCCAGCAGGTTGAACTTAGCGGGAGGTTACGAGCAGTACTTC; cdr3_aa: CASRLNLAGGYEQYF
d_call: TRBD1; clone_size: NA; j_call: TRBJ1-2; v_call: TRBV5-1; cdr3_length: 17; cdr3_nt: TGCGCCAGCAGCTTGTCGGGACAGGGGAGGGTGAACTATGGCTACACCTTC; cdr3_aa: CASSLSGQGRVNYGYTF
d_call: NA; clone_size: once; j_call: TRBJ2-1; v_call: TRBV10-1; cdr3_length: 15; cdr3_nt: TGCGCCAGCAGTGAGGGCCCCAGCTCCTACAATGAGCAGTTCTTC; cdr3_aa: CASSEGPSSYNEQFF